These 22 T cell receptor beta chains came from one sample sequenced in a study of cytotoxic CD8 clonotypes in ibrutinib-treated CLL. Sequencing used immunoSEQ multiplex PCR; TCRdb keeps in-frame clones, though not all of them. The table has tens of thousands of clones, 57% seen once. Specimen: PBMCs, collected after 12 months of ibrutinib treatment. The receptors were sampled from a human donor with chronic lymphocytic leukemia.

This sequence joins TRBV7-9 and TRBJ2-1, with TRBD2 matching over 9 bases. The length of the CDR3 is 17 residues. CDR1 is SEHNR, CDR2 FQNEAQ, per germline (reference sequence). J gave up 9 bases and V 5 bases, and 17 bases lay outside the gene matches. This chain's CDR3 is CASSPSFAGGLIGEQFF. In DNA, the CDR3 is TGTGCCAGCAGCCCCAGTTTCGCGGGGGGGCTTATAGGTGAGCAGTTCTTC.

The CDR3 DNA follows: TGTGCCAGCAGACCCCTCAACAGGGTGCAAGAGACCCAGTACTTC. Translation gives CASRPLNRVQETQYF. The V and J genes are TRBV7-6 and TRBJ2-5; D may be TRBD1 (6 bases). The germline gives CDR1 SGHVS, CDR2 FNYEAQ. The length of the CDR3 is 15 residues. Deletions cut 6 bases from V and 2 bases from J, with 16 bases between.

This chain joins TRBV7-9 and TRBJ1-1, with D possibly TRBD1 on 5 matching bases. The V and J ends lost 3 bases and 6 bases respectively, with 14 bases between them. The CDR3 loop spans 14 amino acids. CDR1 and CDR2 (germline): SEHNR, FQNEAQ (reference sequence). The CDR3 sequence is CASSLGGSVAEAFF. In DNA, the CDR3 is TGTGCCAGCAGCTTGGGGGGGTCAGTGGCTGAAGCTTTCTTT.

This sequence joins TRBV28 and TRBJ2-6; unclear D gene. Germline assignment: CDR1 MDHEN and CDR2 SYDVKM. The length of the CDR3 is 16 residues. Trimming removed 1 base from V and 1 base from J, with 8 bases in between. The CDR3 coding sequence is TGTGCCAGCAGTTTATCCGGGCCTTCTGGGGCCAACGTCCTGACTTTC. Protein: CASSLSGPSGANVLTF.

The chain is built from TRBV7-9 and TRBJ1-2, with D uncertain. The germline gives CDR1 SEHNR, CDR2 FQNEAQ (reference sequence). Trimming took off 5 bases at V and 4 bases at J, with 20 bases between the two ends. The CDR3 consists of 16 residues. The CDR3 nucleotides read TGTGCCAGCAGCCTGATTACCGGAATACAGTCCTATGGCTACACCTTC. Protein: CASSLITGIQSYGYTF. Using reference TRBV7-9 and TRBJ1-2 for the parts outside the CDR3, the full variable domain is DTGVSQNPRHKITKRGQNVTFRCDPISEHNRLYWYRQTLGQGPEFLTYFQNEAQLEKSRLLSDRFSAERPKGSFSTLEIQRTEQGDSAMYLCASSLITGIQSYGYTFGSGTRLTVV.

The rearrangement links TRBV11-2 to TRBJ2-1, with D uncertain. Per the germline V gene, CDR1 is SGHAT and CDR2 is FQNNGV. CDR3 length equals 15 residues. Trimming took off 1 base at V and 9 bases at J, with 16 bases between the two ends. The CDR3 sequence is CASSLGRDIFGEQFF. The CDR3 DNA is TGTGCCAGCAGCTTAGGAAGGGATATATTTGGTGAGCAGTTCTTC.

This clone occurred a few times. CDR3 protein: CASALRALNTEAFF. CDR3 nucleotides: TGCGCCAGCGCGTTGAGGGCCTTGAACACTGAAGCTTTCTTT. V gene TRBV10-2 combines with J gene TRBJ1-1; no definite D call. The germline V and J ends were trimmed by 8 bases and 0 bases, with 13 bases remaining between them. Looked up from germline, CDR1 is WSHSY and CDR2 is SAAADI. The CDR3 is 14 amino acids.

The rearrangement joins TRBV7-9 to TRBJ1-4, with a tentative D call TRBD1 (5 bases). Trimming shortened V by 3 bases and J by 7 bases, and 12 bases separated the two germline ends. This CDR3 comprises 14 residues. The germline CDR1 and CDR2 sequences are SEHNR and FQNEAQ (reference sequence). This CDR3 is CASSLGTASEKLFF. CDR3 nucleotides: TGTGCCAGCAGCTTGGGGACCGCCAGTGAAAAACTGTTTTTT. The full variable domain, completed using reference TRBV7-9 and TRBJ1-4, is DTGVSQNPRHKITKRGQNVTFRCDPISEHNRLYWYRQTLGQGPEFLTYFQNEAQLEKSRLLSDRFSAERPKGSFSTLEIQRTEQGDSAMYLCASSLGTASEKLFFGSGTQLSVL.

This chain links TRBV7-9 with TRBJ2-1, with D tentatively TRBD1 (6 bases). V dropped 1 base and J dropped 3 bases, with 13 bases sitting between them. The CDR3 is 16 residues long. Germline V CDR1 and CDR2: SEHNR, FQNEAQ (reference sequence). CDR3 in DNA: TGTGCCAGCAGCTTAGGAGAGGGGGTCTTCTACAATGAGCAGTTCTTC. Protein: CASSLGEGVFYNEQFF. Looking up the rest from reference TRBV7-9 and TRBJ2-1 gives the full variable domain: DTGVSQNPRHKITKRGQNVTFRCDPISEHNRLYWYRQTLGQGPEFLTYFQNEAQLEKSRLLSDRFSAERPKGSFSTLEIQRTEQGDSAMYLCASSLGEGVFYNEQFFGPGTRLTVL.

V and J are TRBV7-6 and TRBJ2-5; 13 bases agree with TRBD2. This CDR3 region has 19 residues. The germline gives CDR1 SGHVS, CDR2 FNYEAQ. V lost 1 base, J lost 5 bases, and 13 bases stayed unmatched. CDR3 sequence (DNA): TGTGCCAGCAGCTTAGGACTAGCGGGAGGCCACCCGGGGCGGGAGACCCAGTACTTC. Amino acid sequence: CASSLGLAGGHPGRETQYF.

The chain employs TRBV29-1 and TRBJ2-3; unclear D gene. V was trimmed by 4 bases and J by 6 bases, leaving 14 bases between them. Germline assignment: CDR1 SQVTM and CDR2 ANQGSEA. The CDR3 is 13 amino acids. This chain's CDR3 is CSVVRPGPDTQYF. The DNA for the CDR3 is TGCAGCGTTGTACGACCCGGCCCGGATACGCAGTATTTT.

The chain employs TRBV27 and TRBJ2-2; D is perhaps TRBD2 (5 bases). The V and J ends lost 2 bases and 3 bases respectively, with 10 bases between them. There are 15 residues in the CDR3. Germline V lookup: CDR1 MNHEY, CDR2 SMNVEV (reference sequence). CDR3 sequence reads: CASSLLAGYTGELFF. The CDR3 coding sequence is TGTGCCAGCAGTTTACTAGCTGGGTACACCGGGGAGCTGTTTTTT.

The rearrangement links TRBV6-4 to TRBJ2-3; possible D gene TRBD2, 7 bases. V lost 2 bases to trimming and J lost 6 bases, with 15 bases between them. This CDR3 contains 15 residues. Germline CDR1 and CDR2: MRHNA and SNTAGT. DNA for the CDR3: TGTGCCAGCAGTGACGGACCGAGGGGGGGGGATACGCAGTATTTT. Protein: CASSDGPRGGDTQYF.

The V and J genes are TRBV7-9 and TRBJ1-1; D call uncertain. V was shortened by 5 bases and J by 6 bases, with 10 bases between the two germline ends. This CDR3 has 12 residues. CDR1 and CDR2 (germline): SEHNR, FQNEAQ (reference sequence). The CDR3 DNA follows: TGTGCCAGCAGCCTACACTTAGCTGAAGCTTTCTTT. Amino acids: CASSLHLAEAFF.

This chain connects TRBV28 to TRBJ1-5; D not certain. The V gene's germline CDR1 is MDHEN and CDR2 SYDVKM. The CDR3 runs to 14 residues. The germline V and J ends were trimmed by 3 bases and 3 bases, with 9 bases remaining between them. The CDR3 sequence is CASSFLRANQPQHF. The DNA for the CDR3 is TGTGCCAGCAGTTTTTTACGGGCCAATCAGCCCCAGCATTTT.

As regards this clone: Other DNA sequences of this sample code for an identical CDR3. The chain has TRBV25-1 and TRBJ2-1; D may be TRBD1 or TRBD2 (6 bases each). CDR1 is MGHDK, CDR2 SYGVNS, per germline. The germline V and J ends were trimmed by 1 base and 10 bases, with 23 bases remaining between them. There are 17 residues in the CDR3. The CDR3 here is CASSELGLGGGREEQFF. The CDR3 DNA reads TGTGCCAGCAGTGAATTAGGATTGGGTGGGGGGCGAGAAGAGCAGTTCTTC.

This rearrangement joins TRBV5-1 to TRBJ2-1, with D uncertain. Germline assignment: CDR1 SGHRS and CDR2 YFSETQ. This CDR3 contains 13 residues. V lost 4 bases to trimming and J lost 15 bases, with 20 bases between them. The CDR3 DNA is TGCGCCAGCAGCCTTGATATGGGCGCGGTGCCGTTCTTC. Protein product: CASSLDMGAVPFF. The variable domain in full, with the rest retrieved from reference TRBV5-1 and TRBJ2-1, is KAGVTQTPRYLIKTRGQQVTLSCSPISGHRSVSWYQQTPGQGLQFLFEYFSETQRNKGNFPGRFSGRQFSNSRSEMNVSTLELGDSALYLCASSLDMGAVPFFGPGTRLTVL.

This clone appeared once. This sequence joins TRBV6-5 and TRBJ1-1; D possibly corresponds to TRBD1 (6 bases). V dropped 5 bases and J dropped 6 bases, with 13 bases sitting between them. CDR3 length equals 13 residues. The V gene's germline CDR1 is MNHEY and CDR2 SVGAGI. CDR3 coding DNA: TGTGCCAGCAGTACGCTACAGGGCGCTGAAGCTTTCTTT. As protein: CASSTLQGAEAFF.

This chain joins TRBV6-5 and TRBJ2-1, with TRBD2 matching 8 bases. This CDR3 spans 15 amino acids. CDR1 is MNHEY and CDR2 is SVGAGI in the germline V gene. The V gene end was trimmed by 4 bases and the J gene end by 5 bases; junction bases not matched to a gene: 7. CDR3 residues: CASSSPGLGDNEQFF. Here the CDR3 DNA reads TGTGCCAGCAGTTCCCCGGGACTAGGAGACAATGAGCAGTTCTTC.

This clone was detected a few times. This sequence joins TRBV7-9 and TRBJ2-5; D is uncertain. V was clipped by 1 base and J by 0 bases, with 6 bases between them. The germline V gene has CDR1 SEHNR and CDR2 FQNEAQ (reference sequence). The CDR3 has 14 residues. Here the CDR3 DNA reads TGTGCCAGCAGCTTAGGACTGCACCAAGAGACCCAGTACTTC. Amino acids: CASSLGLHQETQYF.

With regard to this clone: Other DNA sequences of this sample code for an identical CDR3. The chain has TRBV5-1 and TRBJ2-2; no definite D call. V lost 0 bases and J 4 bases, leaving 7 bases between the germline ends. The germline gives CDR1 SGHRS, CDR2 YFSETQ. CDR3 length: 14 residues. CDR3 DNA: TGCGCCAGCAGCTTGGCCAGGAGCACCGGGGAGCTGTTTTTT. Translated: CASSLARSTGELFF.

The chain is built from TRBV4-1 and TRBJ2-3; 9 bases fit TRBD1. Germline loops: CDR1 MGHRA, CDR2 YSYEKL. Trimming took 3 bases from V and 7 from J; bases not matched to a gene: 14. The CDR3 covers 17 residues. In DNA form, the CDR3 reads TGCGCCAGCAGCCATGAAACAGGGGGCCGGTTGCCGAATACGCAGTATTTT. Translating it yields CASSHETGGRLPNTQYF.